This T cell receptor (beta chain) comes out of a study of blood T cell repertoires in COVID-19. Overall study context: Italy, Spain and the United States were the sources of the convalescent and acute COVID-19 samples.

As processed by the authors: Amplification with reference gene primers provided the estimates of nucleated cell counts. Sequenced by immunoSEQ multiplex PCR; TCRdb stores in-frame clones only, minus some. V, J and clone size are taken as reported in that table, and D and trimming were inferred from the DNA itself. The repertoire holds around 70,000 clones, with 86% as singletons. V shed 3 bases, J shed 3 bases, and the junction held 5 bases outside the gene matches. Germline CDR1 is SGHTA and CDR2 is FQGTGA. CDR3 length: 16 amino acids. The rearrangement joins TRBV7-3 to TRBJ2-4; 10 bases match TRBD2. The receptor's source is a man aged 25 to 40 with acute or convalescent COVID-19. Source material: peripheral blood. The CDR3 sequence is CASSLGTSEGKNIQYF. The CDR3 DNA reads as TGTGCCAGCAGCTTGGGGACTAGCGAAGGCAAAAACATTCAGTACTTC.